This entry lists 15 T cell receptor beta chains sequenced from one sample in a study of response to subunit inactivated influenza vaccine. A single record per CDR3 protein comes from TCRdb applying MiXCR to the RT-PCR reads. This sample yields hundreds of thousands of distinct CDR3 sequences, of which less than 20% are seen a single time; 11% belongs to the top ten. The sample consisted of PBMCs from blood, taken around 5 days after vaccination. Receptors originate from a man aged 50-59 years who received an inactivated influenza vaccine.

This chain links TRBV4-1 with TRBJ2-3, with TRBD2 matching 9 bases. The CDR3 covers 18 residues. The junction had 12 bases not matched to a gene; V was cut back by 4 bases and J by 1 base. Germline V lookup: CDR1 MGHRA, CDR2 YSYEKL. The CDR3 protein is CASSPRVAGAARTDTQYF. The CDR3 coding sequence is TGCGCCAGCAGCCCCAGAGTAGCGGGGGCCGCCCGCACAGATACGCAGTATTTT.

V usage is TRBV20-1 and J usage is TRBJ2-1, with 11 bases aligning to TRBD2. The V segment lost 6 bases and the J segment 5 bases; nucleotides outside the gene matches: 6. The CDR3 extends over 14 amino acids. Per germline, CDR1 DFQATT and CDR2 SNEGSKA (reference sequence). The CDR3 DNA is TGCAGTGCAGAGAGACTAGCGGGGAACAATGAGCAGTTCTTC. This sequence encodes CSAERLAGNNEQFF.

This clonotype was recorded a few times. As DNA, the CDR3 is TGTGCCAGCAGCCCAGAGTTGGGTGAGCAGTTCTTC. Amino acid sequence: CASSPELGEQFF. The rearrangement links TRBV7-2 to TRBJ2-1; D remains ambiguous. Trimming left V 5 bases short and J 9 bases short, with 11 bases between. The CDR3 runs to 12 residues. Germline assignment: CDR1 SGHTA and CDR2 FQGNSA.

The J gene is TRBJ2-1, the V gene TRBV10-2, with a possible D match to TRBD2 (6 bases). Trimming took off 5 bases at V and 9 bases at J, with 20 bases between the two ends. The CDR3 runs 15 residues. CDR1 is WSHSY and CDR2 is SAAADI in the germline V gene. As DNA, the CDR3 is TGCGCCAGCAGTCAGACCAGCGGGCCCAATCCTGAGCAGTTCTTC. Its translation is CASSQTSGPNPEQFF.

This clonotype was recorded a few times. This chain joins TRBV11-2 and TRBJ2-6; D not resolved. This CDR3 spans 15 amino acids. V was clipped by 5 bases and J by 0 bases, with 8 bases between them. Germline values: CDR1 SGHAT, CDR2 FQNNGV. CDR3 loop: CASSRHSSGANVLTF. In DNA, the CDR3 is TGTGCCAGCAGCAGACACTCCTCTGGGGCCAACGTCCTGACTTTC.

This clonotype was detected a few times. The chain joins TRBV7-6 to TRBJ2-3; 10 nucleotides agree with TRBD2. From germline, CDR1 is SGHVS and CDR2 FNYEAQ. Trimming cost V 2 bases and J 6 bases; bases outside gene matches: 14. The CDR3 is 18 residues long. The CDR3 region is CASSLYVKSGGAFDTQYF. For the CDR3, the DNA is TGTGCCAGCAGCTTATATGTCAAGAGCGGGGGGGCTTTTGATACGCAGTATTTT.

This clonotype has just a few counts. This chain connects TRBV24-1 to TRBJ2-1; D is ambiguous. V lost 9 bases and J 0 bases, leaving 8 bases between the germline ends. The CDR3 loop spans 13 amino acids. Germline assignment: CDR1 KGHDR and CDR2 SFDVKD. The DNA of the CDR3 is TGTGCCACCCGTCGGTCCTCCTACAATGAGCAGTTCTTC. Its protein is CATRRSSYNEQFF.

This sequence joins TRBV6-1 and TRBJ1-2; 8 bases line up with TRBD1. The CDR3 sequence is 15 residues long. V shed 6 bases, J shed 8 bases, and the junction held 14 bases outside the gene matches. Germline V gene data show CDR1 as MNHNS and CDR2 as SASEGT. The CDR3 DNA is TGTGCCAGCAGCGAGAACAAGGCAGGGGGCTGGGGCTACACCTTC. It specifies CASSENKAGGWGYTF.

This clonotype appeared a few times. The chain employs TRBV2 and TRBJ2-7; D is unresolved. The CDR3 has 12 residues. Per the germline V gene, CDR1 is SNHLY and CDR2 is FYNNEI. Trimming cost V 7 bases and J 11 bases, with 18 bases left between them. The CDR3 bases are TGTGCCAGCACCCTATGGACGGCCTCGAAGTACTTC. Translating gives CASTLWTASKYF.

This clonotype has ten or more counts. The V and J genes are TRBV7-9 and TRBJ2-7, with D possibly TRBD1 on 6 matching bases. V was cut by 5 bases and J by 2 bases, with 13 bases left in between. This CDR3 comprises 14 residues. Germline CDR1 reads SEHNR; CDR2 reads FQNEAQ (reference sequence). In nucleotides, the CDR3 is TGTGCCAGCAGCGGCGACAGGTATCCCTACGAGCAGTACTTC. As protein: CASSGDRYPYEQYF.

This clonotype was counted many times. This chain links TRBV12-3 or TRBV12-4 with TRBJ2-2; 9 bases line up with TRBD2. J gave up 3 bases and V 5 bases, and 4 bases lay outside the gene matches. This CDR3 contains 15 residues. The CDR3 sequence: CASSMTSGYTGELFF. The CDR3 DNA reads as TGTGCCAGCAGTATGACTAGCGGATACACCGGGGAGCTGTTTTTT.

This clonotype was counted a few times. This chain links TRBV4-3 with TRBJ1-6; a weak D match, TRBD1 (5 bases). Germline V gives CDR1 LGHNA, CDR2 YSLEER. With 6 bases removed from V and 2 bases from J, the gap between germline ends came to 11 bases. The CDR3 extends over 15 amino acids. CDR3 in amino acids: CASSNRGTYNSPLHF. The CDR3 region has the DNA TGCGCCAGCAGTAATCGGGGGACCTATAATTCACCCCTCCACTTT.

This sequence joins TRBV3-1 and TRBJ2-3; D might be TRBD1 or TRBD2, each matching 5 bases. From germline, CDR1 is LGHDT and CDR2 YNNKEL (reference sequence). The V end was cut by 5 bases, the J end by 2 bases, with 17 bases between. CDR3 length: 16 residues. Here the CDR3 DNA reads TGTGCCAGCAGCGGAGATTCGGGACCGTTCACAGATACGCAGTATTTT. Protein sequence: CASSGDSGPFTDTQYF.

This clonotype was counted a few times. This rearrangement joins TRBV9 to TRBJ2-3; the match to TRBD1 covers 9 bases. Germline CDR1 is SGDLS and CDR2 is YYNGEE. The trim removed 3 bases at V and 4 bases at J, leaving 6 bases unmatched. CDR3 length: 15 residues. The DNA for the CDR3 is TGTGCCAGCAGCGAGAGACAGGGGGGGGCAGATACGCAGTATTTT. It codes for CASSERQGGADTQYF.

This clonotype has only a few counts. The chain uses TRBV20-1 and TRBJ2-3, with TRBD2 matching over 10 bases. The V gene end was trimmed by 0 bases and the J gene end by 14 bases; junction bases not matched to a gene: 8. CDR3 size: 13 residues. The V gene's germline CDR1 is DFQATT and CDR2 SNEGSKA (reference sequence). CDR3 DNA: TGCAGTGCTAGAGATCCCCAGCGGGAGGGCCGGTATTTT. Its translation is CSARDPQREGRYF.